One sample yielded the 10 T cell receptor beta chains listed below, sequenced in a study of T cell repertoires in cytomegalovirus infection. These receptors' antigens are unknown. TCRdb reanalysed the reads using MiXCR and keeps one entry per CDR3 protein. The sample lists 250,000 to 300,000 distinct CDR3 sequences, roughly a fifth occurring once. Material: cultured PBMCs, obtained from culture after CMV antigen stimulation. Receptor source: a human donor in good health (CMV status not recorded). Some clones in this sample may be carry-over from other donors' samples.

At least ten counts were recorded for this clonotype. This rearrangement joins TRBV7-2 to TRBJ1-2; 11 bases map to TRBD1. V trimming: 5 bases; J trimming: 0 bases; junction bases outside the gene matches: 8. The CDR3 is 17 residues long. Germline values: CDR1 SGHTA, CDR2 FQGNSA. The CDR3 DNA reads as TGTGCCAGCAGCATACGGACAGGGGGCTCGGCTAACTATGGCTACACCTTC. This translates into CASSIRTGGSANYGYTF. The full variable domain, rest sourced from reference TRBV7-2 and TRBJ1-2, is GAGVSQSPSNKVTEKGKDVELRCDPISGHTALYWYRQSLGQGLEFLIYFQGNSAPDKSGLPSDRFSAERTGGSVSTLTIQRTQQEDSAVYLCASSIRTGGSANYGYTFGSGTRLTVV.

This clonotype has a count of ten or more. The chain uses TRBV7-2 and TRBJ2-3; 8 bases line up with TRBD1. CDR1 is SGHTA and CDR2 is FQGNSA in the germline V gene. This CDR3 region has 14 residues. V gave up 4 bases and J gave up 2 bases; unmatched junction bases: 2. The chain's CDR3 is CASSWDRLTDTQYF. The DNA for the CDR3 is TGTGCCAGCAGCTGGGACAGGCTCACAGATACGCAGTATTTT.

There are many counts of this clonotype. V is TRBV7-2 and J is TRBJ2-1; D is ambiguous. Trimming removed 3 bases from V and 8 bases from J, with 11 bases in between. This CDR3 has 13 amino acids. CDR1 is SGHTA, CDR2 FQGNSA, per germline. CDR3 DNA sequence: TGTGCCAGCAGCTTCACGGTGAGCCATGAGCAGTTCTTC. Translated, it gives CASSFTVSHEQFF.

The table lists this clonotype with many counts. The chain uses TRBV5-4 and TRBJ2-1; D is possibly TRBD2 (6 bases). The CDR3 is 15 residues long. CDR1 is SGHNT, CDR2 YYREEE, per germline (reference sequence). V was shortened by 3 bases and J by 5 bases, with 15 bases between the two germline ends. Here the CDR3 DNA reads TGTGCCAGCAGCTCCGGAGGGTACGGGGACAATGAGCAGTTCTTC. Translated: CASSSGGYGDNEQFF.

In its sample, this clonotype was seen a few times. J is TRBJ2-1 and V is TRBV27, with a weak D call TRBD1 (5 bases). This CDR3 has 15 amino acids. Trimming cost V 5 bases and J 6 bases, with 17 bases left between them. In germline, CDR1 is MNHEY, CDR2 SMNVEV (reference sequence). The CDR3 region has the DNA TGTGCCAGCAGTGCCAGGGTTTTCGGTCTCAATGAGCAGTTCTTC. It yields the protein CASSARVFGLNEQFF.

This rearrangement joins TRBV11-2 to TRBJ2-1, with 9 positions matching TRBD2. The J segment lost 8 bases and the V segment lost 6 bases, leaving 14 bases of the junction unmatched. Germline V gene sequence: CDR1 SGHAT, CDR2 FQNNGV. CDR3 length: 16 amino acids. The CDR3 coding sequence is TGTGCCAGCAGACCAGGACTAGCGAGAGATTACCATGAGCAGTTCTTC. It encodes CASRPGLARDYHEQFF. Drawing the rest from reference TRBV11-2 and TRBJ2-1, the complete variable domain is EAGVAQSPRYKIIEKRQSVAFWCNPISGHATLYWYQQILGQGPKLLIQFQNNGVVDDSQLPKDRFSAERLKGVDSTLKIQPAKLEDSAVYLCASRPGLARDYHEQFFGPGTRLTVL.

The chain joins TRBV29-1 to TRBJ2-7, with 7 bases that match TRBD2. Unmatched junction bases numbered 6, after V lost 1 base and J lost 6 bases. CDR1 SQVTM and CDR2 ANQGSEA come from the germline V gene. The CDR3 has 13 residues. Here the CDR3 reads CSVEGQGGAEQYF. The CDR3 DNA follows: TGCAGCGTTGAAGGTCAGGGAGGGGCCGAGCAGTACTTC.

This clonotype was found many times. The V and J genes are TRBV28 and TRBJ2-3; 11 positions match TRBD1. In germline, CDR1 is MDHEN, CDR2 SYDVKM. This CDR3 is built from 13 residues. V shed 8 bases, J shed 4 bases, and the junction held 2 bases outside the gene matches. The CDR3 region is CASRDRGADTQYF. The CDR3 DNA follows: TGTGCCAGCCGGGACAGGGGGGCAGATACGCAGTATTTT.

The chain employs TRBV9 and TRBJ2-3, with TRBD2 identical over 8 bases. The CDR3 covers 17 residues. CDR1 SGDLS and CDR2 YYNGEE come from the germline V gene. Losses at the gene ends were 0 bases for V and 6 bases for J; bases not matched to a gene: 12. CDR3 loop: CASSVDPPGRAVDTQYF. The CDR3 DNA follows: TGTGCCAGCAGCGTAGACCCCCCCGGGAGGGCCGTGGATACGCAGTATTTT.

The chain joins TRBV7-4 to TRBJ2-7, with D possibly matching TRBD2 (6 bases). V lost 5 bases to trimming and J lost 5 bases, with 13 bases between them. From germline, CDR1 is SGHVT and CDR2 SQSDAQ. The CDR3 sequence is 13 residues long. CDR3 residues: CASSSTSSDEQYV. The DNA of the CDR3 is TGTGCCAGCAGCAGCACTAGCAGCGACGAGCAGTACGTC.